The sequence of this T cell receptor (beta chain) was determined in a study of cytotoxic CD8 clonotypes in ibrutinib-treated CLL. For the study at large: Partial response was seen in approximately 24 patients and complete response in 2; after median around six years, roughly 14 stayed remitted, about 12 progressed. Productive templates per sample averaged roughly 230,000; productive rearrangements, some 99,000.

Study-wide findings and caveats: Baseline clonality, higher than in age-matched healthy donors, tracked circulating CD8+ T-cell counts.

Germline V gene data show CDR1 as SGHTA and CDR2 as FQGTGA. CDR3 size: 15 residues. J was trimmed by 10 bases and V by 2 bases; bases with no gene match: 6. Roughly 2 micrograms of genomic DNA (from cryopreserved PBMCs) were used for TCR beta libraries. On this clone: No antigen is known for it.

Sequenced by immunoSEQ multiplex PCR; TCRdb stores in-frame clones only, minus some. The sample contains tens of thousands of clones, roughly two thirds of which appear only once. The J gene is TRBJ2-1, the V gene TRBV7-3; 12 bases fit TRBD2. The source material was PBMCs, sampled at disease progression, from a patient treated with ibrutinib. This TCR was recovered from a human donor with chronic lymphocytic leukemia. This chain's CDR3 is CASSLQLAGGGEQFF. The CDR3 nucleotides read TGTGCCAGCAGCTTACAACTAGCGGGAGGAGGCGAGCAGTTCTTC. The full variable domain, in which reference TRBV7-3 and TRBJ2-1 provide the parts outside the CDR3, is GAGVSQTPSNKVTEKGKYVELRCDPISGHTALYWYRQSLGQGPEFLIYFQGTGAADDSGLPNDRFFAVRPEGSVSTLKIQRTERGDSAVYLCASSLQLAGGGEQFFGPGTRLTVL.